Below are 8 T cell receptor beta chains sequenced from a single sample in a study of identical twins. Using its own MiXCR run on the 5' RACE reads, TCRdb lists one record per CDR3 protein. This sample has about 810,000 distinct CDR3 sequences, with about 12% found just once. This sample also appeared in a second study, on yellow fever vaccine responses in identical twins.

The sample was PBMCs. The receptors stem from a woman younger than 30 in good health.

This rearrangement joins TRBV24-1 to TRBJ1-1, with D hard to call. CDR1 and CDR2 (germline): KGHDR, SFDVKD. The V and J ends lost 4 bases and 8 bases respectively, with 7 bases between them. The CDR3 length is 11 residues. The CDR3 sequence is CATSDRKEAFF. CDR3 coding DNA: TGTGCCACCAGTGACCGGAAAGAAGCTTTCTTT.

This clonotype has just a few counts. V gene TRBV12-3 or TRBV12-4 combines with J gene TRBJ2-7, with D uncertain. There are 14 residues in the CDR3. V was trimmed by 2 bases and J by 3 bases, leaving 11 bases between them. CDR3 residues: CASSLRARVYEQYF. As DNA, the CDR3 is TGTGCCAGCAGTTTACGGGCTAGAGTCTACGAGCAGTACTTC.

This clonotype was recorded at least ten times. The J gene is TRBJ1-2, the V gene TRBV20-1; 12 bases are a match to TRBD1. V gave up 6 bases and J gave up 4 bases; unmatched junction bases: 6. The CDR3 is 14 residues long. Looked up from germline, CDR1 is DFQATT and CDR2 is SNEGSKA (reference sequence). For the CDR3, the DNA is TGCAGTGCCTCCGGGACAGGGGGCTTCTATGGCTACACCTTC. Amino acid sequence: CSASGTGGFYGYTF.

This clonotype was found many times. The chain employs TRBV12-3 or TRBV12-4 and TRBJ2-1, with 11 bases aligning to TRBD2. Trimming took 2 bases from V and 4 from J; bases not matched to a gene: 4. The CDR3 sequence is 16 residues long. The CDR3 reads CASSLFGTSGYNEQFF. The CDR3 region has the DNA TGTGCCAGCAGTTTATTTGGGACTAGCGGTTACAATGAGCAGTTCTTC.

This clonotype was counted only a few times. The rearrangement joins TRBV27 to TRBJ2-1; 7 bases map to TRBD2. The V gene end was trimmed by 8 bases and the J gene end by 10 bases; junction bases not matched to a gene: 11. CDR1 is MNHEY and CDR2 is SMNVEV in the germline V gene (reference sequence). This CDR3 contains 13 residues. The CDR3 DNA is TGTGCCAGCGGGGGACTACTAACTGGGGAGCAGTTCTTC. This encodes CASGGLLTGEQFF.

The V and J genes are TRBV15 and TRBJ2-3; D remains unclear. This CDR3 is built from 12 residues. V lost 1 base and J 5 bases, leaving 4 bases between the germline ends. Germline values: CDR1 LNHNV, CDR2 YYDKDF (reference sequence). The CDR3: CATSRGRDTQYF. As DNA, the CDR3 is TGTGCCACCAGCAGAGGGAGAGATACGCAGTATTTT.

The rearrangement links TRBV7-2 to TRBJ2-5; D ambiguous. The germline V gene has CDR1 SGHTA and CDR2 FQGNSA. This CDR3 has 15 amino acids. V was shortened by 3 bases and J by 2 bases, with 13 bases between the two germline ends. The CDR3 reads CASSLISGRQETQYF. The CDR3 coding sequence is TGTGCCAGCAGCTTGATATCCGGCAGACAAGAGACCCAGTACTTC.

This chain joins TRBV5-1 and TRBJ1-4; D is unclear. The CDR3 loop spans 14 amino acids. V lost 6 bases to trimming and J lost 5 bases, with 14 bases between them. Germline CDR1 is SGHRS and CDR2 is YFSETQ. CDR3 sequence reads: CASTDIGGNEKLFF. The CDR3 bases are TGCGCCAGCACCGACATCGGAGGAAATGAAAAACTGTTTTTT.